A selection of T cell receptor beta chains follows, all from one sample in a study of Ad26.COV2.S vaccination and SARS-CoV-2 variants. Libraries were prepared by immunoSEQ multiplex PCR; TCRdb keeps only in-frame clonotypes and omits some of them. The data hold 400,000 to 450,000 clones, with 75% to 95% observed a single time. The sequenced sample was peripheral blood, obtained in a trial of Ad26.COV2.S vaccine versus placebo. The receptors were sampled from a person between 18 and 59 years old who received the Ad26.COV2.S COVID-19 vaccine or a placebo. Both conserved end residues are trimmed from each CDR3. Fields, in order: V gene, CDR3 protein.

V: TRBV28
CDR3: ASSSVGDTQY

V: TRBV20-1
CDR3: SASAQQETQY

V: TRBV19
CDR3: ASSEGGGQETQY

V: TRBV6-6
CDR3: ASRVNYEQY

V: TRBV6-2/TRBV6-3
CDR3: ASSRPGDNEQF

V: TRBV24-1
CDR3: ATSDSKPGHSYNEQF

V: TRBV6-2/TRBV6-3
CDR3: ASSYFLAGEGTDTQY

V: TRBV11-2
CDR3: ASSPYRTGLSNTGELF

V: TRBV19
CDR3: ASSLSVTGELF

V: TRBV11-2
CDR3: ASSLMASVGQETQY

V: TRBV9
CDR3: ASSVALSNRGANVLT

V: TRBV30
CDR3: AWSTPWGDQPQH

V: TRBV7-9
CDR3: ASRDRIRGGELF

V: TRBV19
CDR3: ASSSAIRDSIYNEQF

V: TRBV4-1
CDR3: ASSQDTSGLPRNTQY

V: TRBV19
CDR3: ASSIGPGTSYGYGYT

V: TRBV3-1/TRBV3-2
CDR3: ASSQGYGIAEKYNEQF

V: TRBV11-2
CDR3: ASSLGWDGLQPQH

V: TRBV11-2
CDR3: ASSLYRGVSYEQY

V: TRBV29-1
CDR3: SVAETLAPSEQF

V: TRBV6-5
CDR3: ASSYAVGEQPQH

V: TRBV2
CDR3: AGAPGTVSSYEQY

V: TRBV3-1/TRBV3-2
CDR3: ASSQDSLTRNNEQF

V: TRBV10-3
CDR3: AISEYVDRTEAF

V: TRBV6-5
CDR3: ASSYSFRQFTDTQY

V: TRBV20-1
CDR3: SASSGTGVTGELF

V: TRBV6-5
CDR3: ASSYSGLAGYEQY

V: TRBV20-1
CDR3: SASFLGFYEQY

V: TRBV21-1
CDR3: ASSTWDTGWGTDTQY

V: TRBV18
CDR3: ASSLSTGSDTQY

V: TRBV5-1
CDR3: ASSLGSASGNTIY

V: TRBV7-8
CDR3: ASSETSGIGSYNEQF

V: TRBV12-3/TRBV12-4
CDR3: ASTVQGPYEQY

V: TRBV16
CDR3: ASSPPLSGRNYEQY

V: TRBV27
CDR3: ASSSKTGSNYGYT

V: TRBV2
CDR3: ASSDWTGGGPPEAF

V: TRBV6-5
CDR3: ASRKGQGESYEQY

V: TRBV23-1
CDR3: ASSPRWVAHHEQF

V: TRBV10-3
CDR3: AISEPRTSGRGETQY

V: TRBV2
CDR3: ASNPGRAGYEQY

V: TRBV30
CDR3: AWSRDTYEQY

V: TRBV5-1
CDR3: ASSFDFSSYNEQF

V: TRBV5-6
CDR3: ASALDPYNEQF

V: TRBV6-5
CDR3: ASSSSRWAGGTEAF

V: TRBV29-1
CDR3: SVGQASYEQY

V: TRBV6-5
CDR3: AVGIRNTEAF

V: TRBV4-2
CDR3: ASSQNNRQTHSGNTIY

V: TRBV6-6
CDR3: ASSQGSPLH

V: TRBV5-1
CDR3: ASSPGINTGELF